This T cell receptor beta chain was captured by sequencing in a study of cytomegalovirus exposure and HLA in healthy donors. PCR was performed using 60 Vbeta and 13 Jbeta primers. TCRdb's table, derived via immunoSEQ multiplex PCR, lists solely in-frame clones and lacks some. The repertoire includes around 160,000 clones, approximately 80% of them detected once, and 1.5% to 1.7% sits in the top ten. This clone came up a few times. Its target is not known. Broader study findings: It has been reported that TCR beta sequences accurately predicted the HLA-A and HLA-B alleles of most subjects. Immune exposure information available was restricted to CMV serostatus.

In germline, CDR1 is MNHNS, CDR2 SASEGT. Trimming left V 7 bases short and J 2 bases short, with 14 bases between. This CDR3 comprises 14 residues. The receptor was derived from a woman in her late teens or twenties in good health and CMV-seronegative. The sequenced sample was PBMCs. J is TRBJ1-1 and V is TRBV6-1; the D gene is possibly TRBD1 (6 bases). CDR3 in DNA: TGTGCCAGCACCCCGGGACAACCTAACACTGAAGCTTTCTTT. Protein product: CASTPGQPNTEAFF.